Sequencing of this T cell receptor (beta chain) was carried out in a study of response to subunit inactivated influenza vaccine. Whole-study findings and limits: The authors suggested that few new T cells are recruited per seasonal influenza vaccination.

With regard to this clonotype: Its antigen is as yet unknown.

CDR1 and CDR2 from the germline V gene are DFQATT and SNEGSKA (reference sequence). CDR3 length equals 13 residues. V was shortened by 0 bases and J by 0 bases, with 6 bases between the two germline ends. TCRdb processed the RT-PCR reads anew with MiXCR; each CDR3 protein has one entry. Of 650,000 to 800,000 distinct CDR3 sequences in the sample, approximately 18% were seen once. This TCR derives from a man between 50 and 59 years old who received an inactivated influenza vaccine. The starting material was PBMCs from blood, obtained less than 6 days after vaccination. The rearrangement links TRBV20-1 to TRBJ2-7, with D hard to call. CDR3 protein: CSAREASSYEQYF. CDR3 DNA: TGCAGTGCTAGAGAGGCCAGCTCCTACGAGCAGTACTTC.